This TCR beta chain originates from a study of T cell responses to AZD1222 COVID-19 vaccine. Study observations and caveats: Distributed over spike, vaccine-associated CD4 TCRs predominated at 160-218 and 743-854. The donor cohort was predominantly white British with a female majority, and clonal diversity may have been underestimated.

The CDR3 has 13 residues. The germline V gene has CDR1 SGHVS and CDR2 FNYEAQ. V was pared by 1 base and J by 1 base, with 4 bases between. Only in-frame clones appear in the TCRdb table, and some are missing; sequencing was by immunoSEQ multiplex PCR. The sample records about 180,000 clones, approximately 95% being singletons. Comment on this clone: Its antigen is not known.

This receptor was identified in an adult who received the MenACWY meningococcal vaccine as a control. The sample consisted of peripheral blood, taken 28 days after the second dose of the MenACWY control vaccine. The rearrangement joins TRBV7-6 to TRBJ1-1; the D is unclear. The CDR3 here is CASSLEQNTEAFF. CDR3 sequence (DNA): TGTGCCAGCAGCTTAGAACAGAACACTGAAGCTTTCTTT.